Below, one T cell receptor beta chain is given with its context. Its antigen is not yet known. The record has no base qualities; no much larger clone is one base away. These data are taken from a study of blood T cell repertoires in COVID-19 (dated by TCRdb to the early 2020s). In the study overall: Collaborator samples came from the United States, Italy and Spain and covered acute and convalescent phases of COVID-19. Nearly every sample came with metadata listing a de-identified subject ID, COVID-19 status, age in years and sex. The repertoires were made available in a free public database intended to serve as a resource for research on the immune response to SARS-CoV-2. The prospective study material was composed of cDNA or gDNA derived from T cells, B-cell-depleted T cells, or PBMCs. Samples came from the ongoing ImmuneRACE study (first 160 participants) plus 1,254 subjects from 6 global collaborators. The dataset comprised deeply sampled blood TCRbeta repertoires from subjects exposed to, actively infected with, or recovered from COVID-19. Where HLA class I and class II types were available, the types were taken from metadata supplied by the sample provider, not from assay-based typing.

TCRbeta CDR3 regions were amplified from genomic DNA using the immunoSEQ Assay, a bias-controlled multiplex PCR. Per the source publication's procedure: Within the assay, amplification of reference gene primers was used to estimate how many nucleated cells each sample contained. To quantify the absolute abundance of each unique TCRbeta CDR3 rearrangement, sequence reads were collapsed and filtered. For each sample, productive Simpson clonality was calculated as the square root of Simpson's diversity index across productive rearrangements. What TCRdb holds here is the immuneACCESS table cut down to in-frame rearrangements. Part of the clones is not present; checked against another copy, under half of the missing clones reflect an unresolved V gene, and the others are unexplained. V and J calls and clone size are copied from that table; D and trimming were computed from the DNA. Present in this sample are over 300,000 clones, 65% to 90% of which were seen just once. Of the sample, approximately 7.9% is held by the ten largest clones.

The collaborating institutions used their own protocols to collect whole blood in K2EDTA tubes. For TCRbeta analysis, collaborators shipped samples as frozen whole blood, isolated PBMCs, or DNA extracted from either of those sample types. V was cut back by 1 base and J by 5 bases, leaving a gap of 10 bases between them. CDR1 and CDR2 are read off the germline V gene as SGHRS and YFSETQ. Spanning cysteine to phenylalanine, the CDR3 consists of 14 amino acids. CDR3 DNA only is kept here, 42 bases in frame from base 1. The investigation overall reported the following: The quantity of clinical and demographic metadata differed by source and by participant and was supplied without curation.

The chain is made from TRBV5-1 and TRBJ1-5, and TRBD1 may be the D gene, going by 5 matching bases. The clonotype comes from a human donor in a cohort sampled during active COVID-19. The specimen was peripheral blood. The DNA reads TGCGCCAGCAGCTTGCGGGGGGGAGATCAGCCCCAGCATTTT. It encodes CASSLRGGDQPQHF.